The clone carrying this TCR beta chain appeared a few times. The data originate from a study of spatial heterogeneity in lung cancer. Study details: Within raw reads, each unique TCR and UMI combination appeared on average more than ten times.

V lost 2 bases and J 2 bases, leaving 10 bases between the germline ends. This CDR3 spans 15 amino acids. CDR1 is SGHAT and CDR2 is FQNNGV in the germline V gene. Time point given: sample taken at primary tumor resection. Untreated early-stage non-small cell lung cancer patients, 72 in total, were the donors. Sequencing of whole RNA from tumor, nontumor lung or frozen PBMC involved no sorting. TCR cDNA molecules were tagged individually, and each one carried a unique molecular identifier. MiXCR, applied by TCRdb to the 5' RACE reads, yields one record per CDR3 protein. Altogether about 6,600 distinct CDR3 sequences are present, around a sixth being singletons, with the ten largest covering 16%.

This chain joins TRBV11-2 and TRBJ2-1; D is perhaps TRBD2 (5 bases). This sequence was found in a male donor with early-stage non-small cell lung cancer. Specimen: normal lung tissue next to the tumor, collected at surgery. Here the CDR3 reads CASSLSPGTYNEQFF. CDR3 coding DNA: TGTGCCAGCAGCTTATCCCCGGGGACCTACAATGAGCAGTTCTTC.